This TCR beta chain was profiled in a study of cytomegalovirus exposure and HLA in healthy donors. The PCR had 60 Vbeta and 13 Jbeta primers. Assay used: immunoSEQ multiplex PCR; TCRdb lists only in-frame clones, some missing. The sample holds around 50,000 clones, about 79% seen once. This CDR3 has 17 amino acids. V gave up 5 bases and J gave up 7 bases; unmatched junction bases: 15. Germline lookup yields CDR1 SGHTA and CDR2 FQGNSA. With respect to this clone: Its cognate antigen is unknown.

Donors were ostensibly healthy at sampling, although undocumented immune exposures were probable. Study observations and caveats: Prediction of most subjects' HLA-A and HLA-B alleles by TCR beta sequences was reportedly accurate. A later analysis by the authors found several of the most significant clusters apparently linked to common viral pathogens.

The chain has TRBV7-2 and TRBJ2-1, with 9 bases lining up with TRBD2. This sequence was found in a middle-aged man in good health and CMV-seronegative. Sequencing was carried out using PBMCs. The CDR3 loop is CASSPLGSSGVLNEQFF. CDR3 coding DNA: TGTGCCAGCAGCCCCCTCGGGTCTAGCGGGGTCCTAAATGAGCAGTTCTTC.